This T cell receptor (beta chain) was observed in a study of cytomegalovirus exposure and HLA in healthy donors. Whole-study context: The approximately 130 validation repertoires and the 666 first-cohort repertoires shared a platform, a later analysis reported.

Overall study findings and caveats: Cytomegalovirus association was listed for 164 TCR beta chains. Both high specificity and high sensitivity reportedly marked the classifier's diagnosis of cytomegalovirus status.

Worth noting for this clone: Its antigen is not identified.

Here immunoSEQ multiplex PCR was the method, and the copy in TCRdb shows in-frame clones only, minus some. Of 57,000 or so clones in the sample, 91% were seen once. The CDR3 is 15 amino acids. Germline assignment: CDR1 MNHEY and CDR2 SMNVEV (reference sequence). Germline trimming cut 4 bases from V and 5 bases from J; bases unmatched to any gene: 6. The receptor was isolated from a woman younger than 45 in good health and CMV-seronegative. What was sequenced was PBMCs. The gene calls are TRBV27 and TRBJ1-2, with 11 bases matching TRBD1. Written as DNA, the CDR3 is TGTGCCAGCAGTTGGACAGGGGGCGCAGGGTATGGCTACACCTTC. Translated, it gives CASSWTGGAGYGYTF.